Given below is one T cell receptor beta chain in context. The sample comes from a study of blood T cell repertoires in COVID-19. On the study more broadly: Spain, Italy and the United States supplied samples that represented acute and convalescent COVID-19. T cells, B-cell-depleted T cells, or PBMCs provided the cDNA or gDNA that served as material.

From germline, CDR1 is SNHLY and CDR2 FYNNEI. This CDR3 comprises 14 residues. The germline V and J ends were trimmed by 2 bases and 4 bases, with 9 bases remaining between them. Source study methods: Estimation of nucleated cell counts was performed using reference gene primer amplification. Using immunoSEQ multiplex PCR, the repertoire was profiled, and TCRdb retains in-frame clones only, with some absent. That table gives V, J and clone size, and the DNA gave D and trimming. The top ten hold nearly 8% of the sample, which has approximately 170,000 clones, 84% seen once. The clonotype was recovered from a woman aged 45-65 years who had recovered from COVID-19. Material for sequencing was PBMCs or T cells enriched from blood (not recorded which). The chain couples TRBV2 to TRBJ1-5, with D maybe TRBD1 (6 bases). In nucleotides, the CDR3 is TGTGCCAGCAGTGAATGGACAGTAAATCAGCCCCAGCATTTT. As protein: CASSEWTVNQPQHF. The whole variable domain, remainder taken from reference TRBV2 and TRBJ1-5, is EPEVTQTPSHQVTQMGQEVILRCVPISNHLYFYWYRQILGQKVEFLVSFYNNEISEKSEIFDDQFSVERPDGSNFTLKIRSTKLEDSAMYFCASSEWTVNQPQHFGDGTRLSIL.